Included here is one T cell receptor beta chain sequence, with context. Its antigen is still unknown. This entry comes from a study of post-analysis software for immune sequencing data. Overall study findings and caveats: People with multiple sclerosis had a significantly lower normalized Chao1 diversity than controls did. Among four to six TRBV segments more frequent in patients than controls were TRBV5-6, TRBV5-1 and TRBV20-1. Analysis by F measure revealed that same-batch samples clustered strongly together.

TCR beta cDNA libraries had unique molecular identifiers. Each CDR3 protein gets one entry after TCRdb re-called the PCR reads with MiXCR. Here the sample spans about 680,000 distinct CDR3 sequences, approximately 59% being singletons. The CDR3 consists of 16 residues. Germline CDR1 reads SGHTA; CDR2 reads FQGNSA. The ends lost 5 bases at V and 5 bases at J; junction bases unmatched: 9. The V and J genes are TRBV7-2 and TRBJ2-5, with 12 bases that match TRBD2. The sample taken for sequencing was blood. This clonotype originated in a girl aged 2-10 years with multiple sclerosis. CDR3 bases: TGTGCCAGCAGCCCCCTAGCGGGGGGGCCAAGGGAGACCCAGTACTTC. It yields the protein CASSPLAGGPRETQYF. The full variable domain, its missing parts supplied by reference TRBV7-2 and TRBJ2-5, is GAGVSQSPSNKVTEKGKDVELRCDPISGHTALYWYRQSLGQGLEFLIYFQGNSAPDKSGLPSDRFSAERTGGSVSTLTIQRTQQEDSAVYLCASSPLAGGPRETQYFGPGTRLLVL.